This T cell receptor (beta chain) was documented in a study of blood T cells in healthy people across ages. Study observations and caveats: Bulk PBMC profiling left naive and antigen-experienced comparisons inconclusive.

Per germline, CDR1 KGHSH and CDR2 LQKENI. The CDR3 spans 15 residues. Trimming left V 2 bases short and J 4 bases short, with 13 bases between. Worth noting for this clonotype: Its antigen is unknown.

Alongside a J-beta primer mix, a sample-barcoded 5' primer served in a second PCR lasting about 7 to 11 cycles. From the 5' RACE reads, TCRdb called clonotypes with MiXCR, one entry per CDR3 protein. Of fewer than 1 million distinct CDR3 sequences in the sample, under 45% were seen once. The source material was blood. The origin of this receptor is a man in his sixties in good health. V usage is TRBV18 and J usage is TRBJ2-3, with D possibly matching TRBD1 (6 bases). The DNA for the CDR3 is TGTGCCAGCTCACCAGGGAATGGGGGCGCAGATACGCAGTATTTT. Amino acids: CASSPGNGGADTQYF.